This TCR beta chain was found in a study of blood T cells in healthy people across ages. A sample-barcoded 5' primer and a J-beta primer mix were used in a second PCR of roughly 7 to 11 cycles. CDR3-containing paired-end reads numbered at least 2.5 million in each sample. MiXCR, applied by TCRdb to the 5' RACE reads, yields one record per CDR3 protein. The sample holds around 600,000 distinct CDR3 sequences, around half seen once. Germline CDR1 is MNHNY and CDR2 is SVGAGI (reference sequence). The ends were cut back, 6 bases at V and 2 bases at J, with 14 bases in the middle. The CDR3 has 15 residues. Peripheral blood samples of around 9.5 milliliters were drawn from each donor. PBMCs, at least 6.5 million per sample, were isolated. The study, taken as a whole, reports: Naive T cell percentage showed a strong correlation with the diversity of TCR beta.

Comment on this clonotype: The antigen is unknown.

The V call is TRBV6-6, the J call TRBJ1-5; possibly TRBD1 for D (6 bases). The sequencing sample was made of blood. This clonotype was obtained from a man aged 80 or over in good health. The chain's CDR3 is CASRLGQAGNQPQHF. CDR3 nucleotide sequence: TGTGCCAGCAGATTGGGACAAGCCGGCAATCAGCCCCAGCATTTT.